This TCR beta chain was sequenced for a study of regulatory T cells in long-lasting Graves disease. Sequencing libraries for TCR beta were prepared with iRepertoire HTBI primers and Arm-PCR of CDR3 regions. Each CDR3 protein gets one entry after TCRdb re-called the multiplex PCR reads with MiXCR. The sample gives some 460,000 distinct CDR3 sequences, roughly 17% of which show up once; less than 15% is in the top ten. The CDR3 is 13 residues long. V was clipped by 9 bases and J by 0 bases, with 8 bases between them. The germline V gene encodes CDR1 KGHDR and CDR2 SFDVKD. The time point denotes: newly diagnosed GD, antithyroid drugs for less than 3 months. With RNA extracted from PBMCs as input, the TCR library was made. A further study also used this sample, focusing on T cells in Graves' hyperthyroidism and ophthalmopathy.

Sequences were derived from peripheral blood mononuclear cells (PBMCs), sampled at new diagnosis, from a patient treated with antithyroid drugs. The chain has TRBV24-1 and TRBJ2-1; no reliable D call. This clonotype was sampled from a man aged 40-49 years with Graves disease. CDR3 loop: CATRGFSYNEQFF. The CDR3 DNA reads as TGTGCCACCCGAGGATTCTCCTACAATGAGCAGTTCTTC.